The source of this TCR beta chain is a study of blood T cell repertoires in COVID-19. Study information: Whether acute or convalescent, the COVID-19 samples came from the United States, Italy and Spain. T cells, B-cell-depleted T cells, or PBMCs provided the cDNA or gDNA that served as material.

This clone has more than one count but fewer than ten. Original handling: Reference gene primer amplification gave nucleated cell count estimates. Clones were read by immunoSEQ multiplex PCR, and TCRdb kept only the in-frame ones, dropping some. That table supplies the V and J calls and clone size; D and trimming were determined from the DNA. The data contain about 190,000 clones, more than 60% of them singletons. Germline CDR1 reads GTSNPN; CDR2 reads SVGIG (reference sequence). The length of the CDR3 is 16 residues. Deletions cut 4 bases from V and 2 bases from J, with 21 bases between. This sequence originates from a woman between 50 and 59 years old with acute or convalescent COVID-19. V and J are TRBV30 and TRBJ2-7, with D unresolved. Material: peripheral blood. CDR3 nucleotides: TGTGCCTGGACCCGTAGCAGCCTGCCCATCCCCTACGAGCAGTACTTC. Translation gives CAWTRSSLPIPYEQYF.